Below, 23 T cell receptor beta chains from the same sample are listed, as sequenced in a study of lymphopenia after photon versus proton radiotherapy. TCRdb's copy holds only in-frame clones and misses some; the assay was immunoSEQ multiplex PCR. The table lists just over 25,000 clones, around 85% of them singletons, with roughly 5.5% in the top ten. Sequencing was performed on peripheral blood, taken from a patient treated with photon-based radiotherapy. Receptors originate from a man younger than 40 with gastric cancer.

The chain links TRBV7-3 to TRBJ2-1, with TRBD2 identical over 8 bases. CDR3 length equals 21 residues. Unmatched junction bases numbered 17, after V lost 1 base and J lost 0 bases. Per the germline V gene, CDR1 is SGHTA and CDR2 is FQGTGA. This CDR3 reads CASSLKGQAGATFSSYNEQFF. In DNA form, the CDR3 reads TGTGCCAGCAGCTTAAAGGGACAAGCGGGAGCAACCTTTAGCTCCTACAATGAGCAGTTCTTC.

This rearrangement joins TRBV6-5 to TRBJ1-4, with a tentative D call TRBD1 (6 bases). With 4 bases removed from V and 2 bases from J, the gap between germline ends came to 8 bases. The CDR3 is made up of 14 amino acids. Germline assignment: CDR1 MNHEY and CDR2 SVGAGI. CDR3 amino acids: CASSSGGTNEKLFF. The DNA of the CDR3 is TGTGCCAGCAGTTCCGGGGGCACTAATGAAAAACTGTTTTTT.

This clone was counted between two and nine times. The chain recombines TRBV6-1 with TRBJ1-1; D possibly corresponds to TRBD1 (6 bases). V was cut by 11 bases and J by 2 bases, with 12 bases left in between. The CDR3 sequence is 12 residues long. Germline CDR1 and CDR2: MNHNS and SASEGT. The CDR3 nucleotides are TGTGCCGGGCAGACAGGTAACACTGAAGCTTTCTTT. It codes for CAGQTGNTEAFF.

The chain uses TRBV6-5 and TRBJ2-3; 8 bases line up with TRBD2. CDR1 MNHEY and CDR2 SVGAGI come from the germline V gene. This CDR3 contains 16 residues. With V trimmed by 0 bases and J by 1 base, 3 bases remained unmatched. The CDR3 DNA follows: TGTGCCAGCAGTTACTCGAGTAGCGGGGGCACAGATACGCAGTATTTT. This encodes CASSYSSSGGTDTQYF.

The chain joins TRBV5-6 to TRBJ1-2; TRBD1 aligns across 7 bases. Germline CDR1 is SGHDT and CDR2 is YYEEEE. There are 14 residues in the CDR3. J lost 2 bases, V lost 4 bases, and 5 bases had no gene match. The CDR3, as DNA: TGTGCCAGCAGCGACGTGACAGGGAACTATGGCTACACCTTC. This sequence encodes CASSDVTGNYGYTF.

The CDR3, as DNA: TGTGCCAGCAGTTTATTCGCGACCCAGTACTTC. It specifies CASSLFATQYF. This chain uses TRBV6-6 with TRBJ2-5; D gene uncertain. The germline gives CDR1 MNHNY, CDR2 SVGAGI (reference sequence). Trimming cost V 4 bases and J 7 bases, with 7 bases left between them. The CDR3 length is 11 residues.

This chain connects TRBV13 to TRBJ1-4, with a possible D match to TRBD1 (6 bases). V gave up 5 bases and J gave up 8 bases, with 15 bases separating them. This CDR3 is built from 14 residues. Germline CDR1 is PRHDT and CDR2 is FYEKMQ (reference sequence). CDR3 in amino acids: CASSQTGPGEKLFF. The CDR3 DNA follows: TGTGCCAGCAGCCAAACAGGGCCGGGGGAAAAACTGTTTTTT.

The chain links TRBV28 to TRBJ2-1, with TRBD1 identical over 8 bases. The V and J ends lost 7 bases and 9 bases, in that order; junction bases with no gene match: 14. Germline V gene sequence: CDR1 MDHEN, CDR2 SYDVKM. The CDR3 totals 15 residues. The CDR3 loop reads CASTLSDRDWSEQFF. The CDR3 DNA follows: TGTGCCAGCACCTTGTCGGACAGGGATTGGAGTGAGCAGTTCTTC.

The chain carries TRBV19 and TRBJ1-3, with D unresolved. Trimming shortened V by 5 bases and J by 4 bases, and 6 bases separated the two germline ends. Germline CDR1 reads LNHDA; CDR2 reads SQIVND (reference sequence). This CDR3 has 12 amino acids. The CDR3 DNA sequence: TGTGCCAGTAGTGTAACAGGAAACACCATATATTTT. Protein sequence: CASSVTGNTIYF.

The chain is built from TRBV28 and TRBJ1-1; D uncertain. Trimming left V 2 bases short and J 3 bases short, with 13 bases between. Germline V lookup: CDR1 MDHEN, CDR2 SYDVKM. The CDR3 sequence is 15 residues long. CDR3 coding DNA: TGTGCCAGCAGTTTACAGTGGCAGGTGGACACTGAAGCTTTCTTT. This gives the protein CASSLQWQVDTEAFF.

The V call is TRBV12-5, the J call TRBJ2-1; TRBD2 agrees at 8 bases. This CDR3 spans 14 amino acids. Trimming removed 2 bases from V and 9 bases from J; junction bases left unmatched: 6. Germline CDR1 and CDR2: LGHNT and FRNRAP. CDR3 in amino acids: CASGLSGSSSEQFF. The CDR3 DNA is TGTGCTAGTGGTTTGAGCGGGAGCAGTAGTGAGCAGTTCTTC.

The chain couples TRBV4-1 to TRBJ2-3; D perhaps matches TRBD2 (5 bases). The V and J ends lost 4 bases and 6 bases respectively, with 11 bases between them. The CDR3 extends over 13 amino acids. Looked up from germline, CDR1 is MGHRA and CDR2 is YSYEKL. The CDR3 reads CASSRGVADTQYF. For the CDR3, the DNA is TGCGCCAGCAGCCGCGGCGTAGCGGATACGCAGTATTTT.

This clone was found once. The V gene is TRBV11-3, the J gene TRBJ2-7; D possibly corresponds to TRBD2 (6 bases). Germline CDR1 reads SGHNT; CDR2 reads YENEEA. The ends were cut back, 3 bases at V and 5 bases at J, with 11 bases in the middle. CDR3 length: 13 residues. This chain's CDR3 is CASSLPGLNEQYF. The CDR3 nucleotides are TGTGCCAGCAGCTTGCCGGGACTCAACGAGCAGTACTTC.

The CDR3 DNA reads as TGTGCCAGCAGTTTATGGTCCGGTAACAATGAGCAGTTCTTC. Translation gives CASSLWSGNNEQFF. The chain employs TRBV28 and TRBJ2-1, with unresolved D. The CDR3 consists of 14 residues. Per the germline V gene, CDR1 is MDHEN and CDR2 is SYDVKM. The V end lost 0 bases, the J end lost 5 bases, and 8 bases lay between the germline ends. The complete variable domain, with remaining parts taken from reference TRBV28 and TRBJ2-1, reads DVKVTQSSRYLVKRTGEKVFLECVQDMDHENMFWYRQDPGLGLRLIYFSYDVKMKEKGDIPEGYSVSREKKERFSLILESASTNQTSMYLCASSLWSGNNEQFFGPGTRLTVL.

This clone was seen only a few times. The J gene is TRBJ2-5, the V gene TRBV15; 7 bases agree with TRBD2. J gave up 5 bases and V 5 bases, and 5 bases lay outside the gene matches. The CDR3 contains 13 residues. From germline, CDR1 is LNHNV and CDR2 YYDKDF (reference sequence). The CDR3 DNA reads TGTGCCACCAGCGGACTAGTGCACGAGACCCAGTACTTC. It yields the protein CATSGLVHETQYF.

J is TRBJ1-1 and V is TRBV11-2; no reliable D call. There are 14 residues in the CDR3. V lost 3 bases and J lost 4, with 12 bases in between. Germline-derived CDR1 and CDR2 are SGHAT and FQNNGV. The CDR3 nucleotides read TGTGCCAGCAGCTTTCCGCCGATGGGCACTGAAGCTTTCTTT. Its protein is CASSFPPMGTEAFF.

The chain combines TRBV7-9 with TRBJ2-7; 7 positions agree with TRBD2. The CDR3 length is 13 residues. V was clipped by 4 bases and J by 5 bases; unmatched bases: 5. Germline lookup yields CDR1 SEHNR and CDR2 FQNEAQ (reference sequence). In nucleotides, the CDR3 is TGTGCCAGCAGCTCGCTAGCGGTTCACGAGCAGTACTTC. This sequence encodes CASSSLAVHEQYF.

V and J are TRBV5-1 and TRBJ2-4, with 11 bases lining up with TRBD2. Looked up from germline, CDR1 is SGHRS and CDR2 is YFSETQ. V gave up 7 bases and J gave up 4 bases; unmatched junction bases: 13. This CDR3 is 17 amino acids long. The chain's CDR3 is CASLLAGEPESKNIQYF. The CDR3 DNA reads TGCGCCAGCCTACTAGCGGGAGAACCGGAGTCAAAAAACATTCAGTACTTC.

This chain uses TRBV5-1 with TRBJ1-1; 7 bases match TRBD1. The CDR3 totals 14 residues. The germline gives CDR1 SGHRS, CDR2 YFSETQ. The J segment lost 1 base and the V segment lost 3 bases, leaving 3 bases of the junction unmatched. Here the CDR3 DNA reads TGCGCCAGCAGCTCCGACAGGGCGAACACTGAAGCTTTCTTT. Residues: CASSSDRANTEAFF.

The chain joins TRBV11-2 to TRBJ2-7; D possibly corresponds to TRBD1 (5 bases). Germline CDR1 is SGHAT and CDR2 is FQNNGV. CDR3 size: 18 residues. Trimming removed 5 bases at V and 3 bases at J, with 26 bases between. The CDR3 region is CASSPRFRSGAQNYEQYF. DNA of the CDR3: TGTGCCAGCAGCCCTCGTTTCCGGTCTGGGGCGCAAAACTACGAGCAGTACTTC.

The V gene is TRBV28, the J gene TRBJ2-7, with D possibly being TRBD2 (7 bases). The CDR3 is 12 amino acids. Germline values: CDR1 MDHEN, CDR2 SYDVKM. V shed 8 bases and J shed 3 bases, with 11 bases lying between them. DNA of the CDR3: TGTGCCAGCGGGGGGGCCCTCTACGAGCAGTACTTC. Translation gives CASGGALYEQYF.

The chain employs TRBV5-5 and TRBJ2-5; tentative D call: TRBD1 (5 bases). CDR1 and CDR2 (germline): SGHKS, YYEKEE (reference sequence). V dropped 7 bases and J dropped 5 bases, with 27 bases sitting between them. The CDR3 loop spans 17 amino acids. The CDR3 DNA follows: TGTGCCAGCTCTGCACAGGTTACTCTTGGGTTCAGTGAGACCCAGTACTTC. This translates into CASSAQVTLGFSETQYF.

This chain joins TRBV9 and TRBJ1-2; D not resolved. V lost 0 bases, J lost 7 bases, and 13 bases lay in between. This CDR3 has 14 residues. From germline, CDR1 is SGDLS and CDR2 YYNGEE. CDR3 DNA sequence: TGTGCCAGCAGCGTAGCTATCTGGAGCTCTGGCTACACCTTC. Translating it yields CASSVAIWSSGYTF.